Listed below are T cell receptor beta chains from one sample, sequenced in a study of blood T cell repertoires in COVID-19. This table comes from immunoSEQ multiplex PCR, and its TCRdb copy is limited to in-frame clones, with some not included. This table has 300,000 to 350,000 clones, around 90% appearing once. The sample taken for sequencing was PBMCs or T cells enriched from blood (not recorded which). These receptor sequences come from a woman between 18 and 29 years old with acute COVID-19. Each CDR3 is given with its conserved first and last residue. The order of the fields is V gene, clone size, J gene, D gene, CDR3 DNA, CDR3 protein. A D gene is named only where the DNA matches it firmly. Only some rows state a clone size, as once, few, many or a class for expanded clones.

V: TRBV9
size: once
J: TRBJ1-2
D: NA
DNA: TGTGCCAGCAGCGTGGCATCAACTAACTATGGCTACACCTTC
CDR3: CASSVASTNYGYTF

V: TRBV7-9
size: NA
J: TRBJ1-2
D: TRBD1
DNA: TGTGCCAGCAGCCAGGTCCTCAACCAGGGGGCGAAGGGCTACACCTTC
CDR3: CASSQVLNQGAKGYTF

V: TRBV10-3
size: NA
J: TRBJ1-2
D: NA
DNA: TGTGCCATCAGTGACGACGGGGGGGGCTATGGCTACACCTTC
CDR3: CAISDDGGGYGYTF

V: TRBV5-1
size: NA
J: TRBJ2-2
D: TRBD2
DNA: TGCGCCAGCAGCTTCTTTGCGGGAGGTGGTAGCACCGGGGAGCTGTTTTTT
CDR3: CASSFFAGGGSTGELFF

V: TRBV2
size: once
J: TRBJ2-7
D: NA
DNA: TGTGCCAGCAGCAACCTAATTCTAGCGCGTAGCTCCTACGAGCAGTACTTC
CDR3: CASSNLILARSSYEQYF

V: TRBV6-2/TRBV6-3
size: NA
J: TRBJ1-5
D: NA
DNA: TGTGCCAGCAGTTACTCCGCGACTCAGCATTTT
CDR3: CASSYSATQHF

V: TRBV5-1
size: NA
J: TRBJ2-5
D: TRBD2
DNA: TGCGCCAGCAGCTTGGTAGCTAGCGGGAGGGGTAGAGTTCCCCAGTACTTC
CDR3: CASSLVASGRGRVPQYF

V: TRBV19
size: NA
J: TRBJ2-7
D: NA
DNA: TGTGCCAGTAGTATAACGTTGGCGAGTAGCCGGTCCGAGCAGTACTTC
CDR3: CASSITLASSRSEQYF

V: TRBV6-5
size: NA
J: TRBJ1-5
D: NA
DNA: TGTGCCAGCAGCCCCAGGTATAGCAATCAGCCCCAGCATTTT
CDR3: CASSPRYSNQPQHF

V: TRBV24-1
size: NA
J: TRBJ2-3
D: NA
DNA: TGTGCCACCAGTGATTTGCACGGGGAATTGGATACGCAGTATTTT
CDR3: CATSDLHGELDTQYF

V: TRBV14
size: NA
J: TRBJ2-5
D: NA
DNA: TGTGCCAGCAGCCAACAGGGCATTGGGACCCAGTACTTC
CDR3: CASSQQGIGTQYF

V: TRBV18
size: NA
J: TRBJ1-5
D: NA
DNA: TGTGCCAGCTCACCACGACGGGGGGGCCAGCCCCAGCATTTT
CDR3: CASSPRRGGQPQHF

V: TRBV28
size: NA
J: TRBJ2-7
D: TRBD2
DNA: TGTGCCAGCAGCCGCTGGGGACTAGCGGGAGATTCTGTCTACGAGCAGTACTTC
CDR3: CASSRWGLAGDSVYEQYF

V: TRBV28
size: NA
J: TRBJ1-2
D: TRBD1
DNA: TGTGCCAGCAGTTTGGCGGACAGGGGCTATGGCTACACCTTC
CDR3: CASSLADRGYGYTF

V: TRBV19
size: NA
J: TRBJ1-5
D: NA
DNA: TGTGCCAGCCAGAGCCGGAGTAGCAATCAGCCCCAGCATTTT
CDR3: CASQSRSSNQPQHF

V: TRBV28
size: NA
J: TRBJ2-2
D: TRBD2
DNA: TGTGCCAGCAGTTTATCTAGCGGGAGTACCACCGGGGAGCTGTTTTTT
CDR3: CASSLSSGSTTGELFF

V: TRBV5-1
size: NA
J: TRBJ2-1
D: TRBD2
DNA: TGCGCCAGCAGCTTCTCTAGCGGGAGGTCCTACAATGAGCAGTTCTTC
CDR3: CASSFSSGRSYNEQFF

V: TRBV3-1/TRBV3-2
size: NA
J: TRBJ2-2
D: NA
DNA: TGTGCCAGCAGCCTTGGATCAGGTGACACCGGGGAGCTGTTTTTT
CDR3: CASSLGSGDTGELFF

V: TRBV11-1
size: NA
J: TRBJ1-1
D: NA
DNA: TGTGCCAGCAGCTTAGGCCAGGCTCTAAATGAAGCTTTCTTT
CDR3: CASSLGQALNEAFF

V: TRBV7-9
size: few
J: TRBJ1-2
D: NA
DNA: TGTGCCAGCAGCCCAGGGGCGAAAGGCTACACCTTC
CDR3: CASSPGAKGYTF

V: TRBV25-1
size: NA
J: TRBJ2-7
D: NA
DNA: TGTGCCAGCTCACGAGGGTCCTACGAGCAGTACTTC
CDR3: CASSRGSYEQYF

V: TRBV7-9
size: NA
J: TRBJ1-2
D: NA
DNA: TGTGCCAGCAGCTTAAGTACCACCGGGACTCTCTATGGCTACACCTTC
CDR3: CASSLSTTGTLYGYTF

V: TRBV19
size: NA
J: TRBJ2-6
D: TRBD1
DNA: TGTGCCAGTAAGGGACAGGACTTCTCTGGGGCCAACGTCCTGACTTTC
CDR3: CASKGQDFSGANVLTF

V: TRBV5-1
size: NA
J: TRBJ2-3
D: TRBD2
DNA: TGCGCCAGCAGAATGACTAGCGGGAGCCCTACGACCCGTAGCACAGATACGCAGTATTTT
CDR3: CASRMTSGSPTTRSTDTQYF

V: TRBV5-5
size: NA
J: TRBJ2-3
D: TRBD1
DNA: TGTGCCAGCAGCTTGACGGGAAGAGGCGGGACAGGGGCAGATACGCAGTATTTT
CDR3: CASSLTGRGGTGADTQYF

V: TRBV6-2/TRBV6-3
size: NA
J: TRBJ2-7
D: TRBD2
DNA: TGTGCCAGCAGTTACGGAGCGGGAGGGCCTCGCGAGCAGTACTTC
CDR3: CASSYGAGGPREQYF

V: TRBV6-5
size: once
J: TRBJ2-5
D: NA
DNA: TGTGCCAGCATCCAGAGAGGGAAGGAGACCCAGTACTTC
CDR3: CASIQRGKETQYF

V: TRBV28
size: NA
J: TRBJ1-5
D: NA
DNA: TGTGCCAGCAGTTTATCACAGGGATTTTCCCTGCCCCAGCATTTT
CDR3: CASSLSQGFSLPQHF

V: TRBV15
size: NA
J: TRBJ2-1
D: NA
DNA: TGTGCCACCAGCAGAGATGGAGGCGATGAGCAGTTCTTC
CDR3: CATSRDGGDEQFF

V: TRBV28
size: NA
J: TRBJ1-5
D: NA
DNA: TGTGCCAGCATTGCGTTCCATAGCAATCAGCCCCAGCATTTT
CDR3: CASIAFHSNQPQHF

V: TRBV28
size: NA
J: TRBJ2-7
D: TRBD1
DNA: TGTGCCAGCAGTTTCTCTTACGCGAGGGGGCAATACGAGCAGTACTTC
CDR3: CASSFSYARGQYEQYF

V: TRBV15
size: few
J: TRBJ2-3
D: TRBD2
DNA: TGTGCCACCAGCAGCCTGGGGAGCGGGAGTACAGATACGCAGTATTTT
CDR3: CATSSLGSGSTDTQYF

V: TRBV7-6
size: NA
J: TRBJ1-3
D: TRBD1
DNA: TGTGCCAGCAGCTTAGCGCCAGGGACAGCTGGAAACACCATATATTTT
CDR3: CASSLAPGTAGNTIYF

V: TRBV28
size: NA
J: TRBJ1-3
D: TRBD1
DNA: TGTGCCAGCAGTCTCGACAGGGCCGTAGTTGGAAACACCATATATTTT
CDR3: CASSLDRAVVGNTIYF

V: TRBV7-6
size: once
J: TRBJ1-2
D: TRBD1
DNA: TGTGCCAGCAGCAAGAACCAGGGGGCCGCGTATGGCTACACCTTC
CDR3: CASSKNQGAAYGYTF

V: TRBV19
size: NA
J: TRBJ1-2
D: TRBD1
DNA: TGTGCCAGTAGTATATGGACCGGGACAGGGACTCTTGGCTACACCTTC
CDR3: CASSIWTGTGTLGYTF

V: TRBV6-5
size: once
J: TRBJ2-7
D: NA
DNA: TGTGCCAGCAGAACCGACACCTCCTACGAGCAGTACTTC
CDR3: CASRTDTSYEQYF

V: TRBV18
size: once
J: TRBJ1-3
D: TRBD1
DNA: TGTGCCAGCTCATCCTCGACAGGGTCCTCTGGAAACACCATATATTTT
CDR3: CASSSSTGSSGNTIYF

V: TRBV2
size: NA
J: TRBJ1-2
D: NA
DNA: TGTGCCAGCAGCGCAGGACTTCCTCCGGCCTATGGCTACACCTTC
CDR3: CASSAGLPPAYGYTF

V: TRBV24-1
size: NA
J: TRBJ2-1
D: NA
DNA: TGTGCCACCAGCGTAGGGGACTACAATGAGCAGTTCTTC
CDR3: CATSVGDYNEQFF

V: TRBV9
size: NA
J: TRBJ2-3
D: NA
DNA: TGTGCCAGCAGCCTTAGCGGAGCCCCCACAGATACGCAGTATTTT
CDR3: CASSLSGAPTDTQYF

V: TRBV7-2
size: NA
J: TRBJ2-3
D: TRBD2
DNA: TGTGCCAGCAGCTTCCTAGCGGGAGGATTTGGGCCAGATACGCAGTATTTT
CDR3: CASSFLAGGFGPDTQYF

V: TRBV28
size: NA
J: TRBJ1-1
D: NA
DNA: TGTGCCAGCAGTTTAGGAGGGGCGAACACTGAAGCTTTCTTT
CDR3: CASSLGGANTEAFF

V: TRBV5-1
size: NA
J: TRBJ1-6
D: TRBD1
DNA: TGCGCCAGCAGCACAGGGGCATCGGTTAATTCACCCCTCCACTTT
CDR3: CASSTGASVNSPLHF